Each of the 28 T cell receptor beta chains below was sequenced from the same sample in a study of prognosis after radiotherapy for stage I lung cancer. The authors amplified TCR beta CDR3 from genomic DNA using two-round multiplex PCR. Specific primers for each TRBV and TRBJ gene were what first-round PCR used. MiXCR was run by TCRdb on the multiplex PCR reads, yielding one entry per CDR3 protein. In the table there are about 27,000 distinct CDR3 sequences, about 32% of which are singletons. The specimen was PBMCs, collected before or after stereotactic body radiation therapy (not recorded which). The receptors derive from a donor over 45 with non-small cell lung cancer.

As for this clonotype: A read error is likely here: a far larger clone is one base away. The chain uses TRBV6-1 and TRBJ1-5; D is perhaps TRBD1 (6 bases). This CDR3 is 13 amino acids long. Trimming removed 5 bases at V and 6 bases at J, with 11 bases between. CDR1 and CDR2 (germline): MNHNS, SASEGT. CDR3 sequence: CASSHRAGQPQHF. The CDR3 nucleotides read TGTGCCAGCAGTCACAGGGCGGGTCAGCCCCAGCATTTT.

This clonotype was recorded at least ten times. In DNA, the CDR3 is TGTGCCAGCAGTCCCGGGACTAGCGGGAGCCCCTACAATGAGCAGTTCTTC. It yields the protein CASSPGTSGSPYNEQFF. The V gene is TRBV27, the J gene TRBJ2-1; 14 positions agree with TRBD2. V dropped 5 bases and J dropped 2; count of bases not matched to a gene: 5. From germline, CDR1 is MNHEY and CDR2 SMNVEV (reference sequence). CDR3 length: 17 residues.

This clonotype has ten or more counts. The J gene is TRBJ2-5, the V gene TRBV5-1; the D gene is possibly TRBD1 (6 bases). The CDR3 has 12 amino acids. Germline CDR1 and CDR2: SGHRS and YFSETQ. V was trimmed by 5 bases and J by 2 bases, leaving 7 bases between them. CDR3 in DNA: TGCGCCAGCAGGAGGGGGCAAGAGACCCAGTACTTC. Protein: CASRRGQETQYF.

Ten or more counts support this clonotype. The chain carries TRBV11-3 and TRBJ2-1, with no clear D. The CDR3 consists of 13 residues. Trimming cost V 1 base and J 6 bases, with 7 bases left between them. Germline loops: CDR1 SGHNT, CDR2 YENEEA. The CDR3 nucleotides read TGTGCCAGCAGCTTAGTCACCTCCAATGAGCAGTTCTTC. Translation gives CASSLVTSNEQFF. Using reference TRBV11-3 and TRBJ2-1 for the parts outside the CDR3, the full variable domain is EAGVVQSPRYKIIEKKQPVAFWCNPISGHNTLYWYLQNLGQGPELLIRYENEEAVDDSQLPKDRFSAERLKGVDSTLKIQPAELGDSAVYLCASSLVTSNEQFFGPGTRLTVL.

This clonotype was seen at least ten times. The chain combines TRBV12-3 or TRBV12-4 with TRBJ2-1, with D hard to call. CDR3 length equals 12 residues. V lost 5 bases, J lost 10 bases, and 12 bases lay in between. CDR3 sequence: CASSPSGPEQFF. Here the CDR3 DNA reads TGTGCCAGCAGTCCTTCTGGCCCGGAGCAGTTCTTC.

This clonotype was counted at least ten times. The chain combines TRBV15 with TRBJ2-1, with 9 nucleotides matching TRBD2. Germline trimming cut 2 bases from V and 4 bases from J; bases unmatched to any gene: 9. This CDR3 is built from 17 residues. CDR1 is LNHNV and CDR2 is YYDKDF in the germline V gene (reference sequence). The CDR3 sequence: CATSRPLAGVGYNEQFF. CDR3 DNA sequence: TGTGCCACCAGCAGACCCTTAGCGGGGGTAGGTTACAATGAGCAGTTCTTC.

A single count supports this clonotype. The rearrangement joins TRBV7-9 to TRBJ2-3; unclear D gene. Germline loops: CDR1 SEHNR, CDR2 FQNEAQ (reference sequence). The CDR3 spans 12 residues. Trimming took 4 bases from V and 4 from J, leaving 6 bases between them. CDR3 in DNA: TGTGCCAGCAGCTCGAACTCAGATACGCAGTATTTT. Its protein is CASSSNSDTQYF.

At least ten counts were recorded for this clonotype. CDR3 region: CASSFTGPREETQYF. The CDR3 DNA reads as TGTGCCAGCAGTTTTACGGGTCCGAGAGAAGAGACCCAGTACTTC. The chain couples TRBV28 to TRBJ2-5; D gene ambiguous. Trimming took off 3 bases at V and 3 bases at J, with 14 bases between the two ends. The CDR3 is 15 residues long. Germline V gene lookup returns CDR1 MDHEN and CDR2 SYDVKM.

This clonotype was observed at least ten times. V usage is TRBV5-5 and J usage is TRBJ1-5, with D unresolved. The V gene's germline CDR1 is SGHKS and CDR2 YYEKEE (reference sequence). Between the trimmed V and J ends, which lost 1 base and 2 bases, there was a span of 16 bases. The CDR3 sequence is 17 residues long. The DNA for the CDR3 is TGTGCCAGCAGCTTGTATGTGACTGCGCTAGGCAATCAGCCCCAGCATTTT. Protein sequence: CASSLYVTALGNQPQHF.

The table lists this clonotype with many counts. The chain combines TRBV19 with TRBJ1-1; a possible D gene is TRBD1 (5 bases). This CDR3 has 16 residues. Germline assignment: CDR1 LNHDA and CDR2 SQIVND (reference sequence). Trimming pared 8 bases from V and 6 bases from J, leaving 25 bases between. The CDR3 coding sequence is TGTGCCAGTCTGGCCGGTAGCGGGGGTCTTAAGTCTGAAGCTTTCTTT. This encodes CASLAGSGGLKSEAFF.

Concerning this clonotype itself: This sequence is one base from a far larger clone and is likely a read error. Written as DNA, the CDR3 is TGTGCCAGCAAGGACCCGAAAGTCGCAGATACGAAGTATTTT. Translation: CASKDPKVADTKYF. V is TRBV6-4 and J is TRBJ2-3; D gene uncertain. Germline V gene lookup returns CDR1 MRHNA and CDR2 SNTAGT. CDR3 length: 14 residues.

The sample holds many counts of this clonotype. This chain joins TRBV6-2 or TRBV6-3 and TRBJ1-5, with D possibly TRBD1 on 6 matching bases. CDR3 length: 16 residues. V lost 5 bases to trimming and J lost 3 bases, with 17 bases between them. Per the germline V gene, CDR1 is MNHEY and CDR2 is SVGEGT. DNA of the CDR3: TGTGCCAGCAGTAGCGCCGTTAACAGGGTCAATCAGCCCCAGCATTTT. This codes for CASSSAVNRVNQPQHF.

The chain carries TRBV7-2 and TRBJ2-1; TRBD1 or TRBD2 may be the D gene (5 bases each). The CDR3 spans 13 residues. The V end lost 10 bases, the J end lost 4 bases, and 14 bases lay between the germline ends. Germline V gene data show CDR1 as SGHTA and CDR2 as FQGNSA. CDR3 protein: CATGRGVYNEQFF. The CDR3 bases are TGTGCCACCGGACGAGGGGTATACAATGAGCAGTTCTTC. The variable domain in full, with the rest retrieved from reference TRBV7-2 and TRBJ2-1, is GAGVSQSPSNKVTEKGKDVELRCDPISGHTALYWYRQSLGQGLEFLIYFQGNSAPDKSGLPSDRFSAERTGGSVSTLTIQRTQQEDSAVYLCATGRGVYNEQFFGPGTRLTVL.

The rearrangement joins TRBV12-3 or TRBV12-4 to TRBJ2-3; 13 bases are shared with TRBD2. V lost 5 bases to trimming and J lost 4 bases; unmatched junction nucleotides: 9. This CDR3 comprises 17 residues. This CDR3 reads CASSPGLAGVGADTQYF. CDR3 in DNA: TGTGCCAGCAGTCCCGGACTAGCGGGAGTAGGGGCAGATACGCAGTATTTT.

This clonotype appeared a few times. This may be a read error, as it is one base from a much larger clone. The gene calls are TRBV5-1 and TRBJ2-2; the D gene could be TRBD1 or TRBD2 (5 bases each). Germline V gives CDR1 SGHRS, CDR2 YFSETQ. Trimming left V 10 bases short and J 3 bases short, with 13 bases between. The CDR3 is 13 amino acids. The CDR3 region has the DNA TGCGCCTCCCAGGGACGATACACCGGGGAGCTGTTTTTT. Its protein is CASQGRYTGELFF.

Regarding this clonotype: One end of the junction does not line up with germline, which may come from a read error. The chain is built from TRBV15 and TRBJ2-2; TRBD1 matches at 12 bases. The CDR3 is 19 amino acids. Germline V gene sequence: CDR1 LNHNV, CDR2 YYDKDF (reference sequence). The CDR3 is CATIRILGDRGQFGWELFF. The DNA for the CDR3 is TGTGCCACCATCAGAATACTGGGGGACAGGGGGCAGTTCGGCTGGGAGCTGTTTTTT.

Many counts were recorded for this clonotype. The chain carries TRBV7-6 and TRBJ2-7, with a possible D match to TRBD1 (6 bases). CDR3 size: 15 residues. The V gene's germline CDR1 is SGHVS and CDR2 FNYEAQ. Between the trimmed V and J ends, which lost 0 bases and 4 bases, there was a span of 13 bases. The CDR3 nucleotides are TGTGCCAGCAGCTTAGCCCCGGGACAAACTTACGAGCAGTACTTC. Translation: CASSLAPGQTYEQYF.

The chain employs TRBV20-1 and TRBJ2-7, with TRBD2 matching 10 bases. The CDR3 is made up of 18 amino acids. V shed 6 bases, J shed 4 bases, and the junction held 21 bases outside the gene matches. CDR1 and CDR2 (germline): DFQATT, SNEGSKA (reference sequence). CDR3 sequence reads: CSARGRLAGGNQVYEQYF. In DNA, the CDR3 is TGCAGTGCCAGGGGGCGACTAGCGGGTGGGAACCAGGTATACGAGCAGTACTTC.

This clonotype came up many times. J is TRBJ1-1 and V is TRBV11-2; no reliable D call. Per germline, CDR1 SGHAT and CDR2 FQNNGV. This CDR3 comprises 15 residues. V gave up 0 bases and J gave up 0 bases, with 8 bases separating them. Here the CDR3 DNA reads TGTGCCAGCAGCTTAGACTCGAGGATGAACACTGAAGCTTTCTTT. This encodes CASSLDSRMNTEAFF.

This chain uses TRBV20-1 with TRBJ2-3, with 13 bases aligning to TRBD2. Germline CDR1 reads DFQATT; CDR2 reads SNEGSKA (reference sequence). The V segment lost 5 bases and the J segment 5 bases; nucleotides outside the gene matches: 7. The CDR3 is 15 residues long. As DNA, the CDR3 is TGCAGTGCTTCACTAGCGGGAGGGCCAGGAGATACGCAGTATTTT. It yields the protein CSASLAGGPGDTQYF.

This sequence joins TRBV6-2 or TRBV6-3 and TRBJ1-2, with D unresolved. This CDR3 contains 13 residues. V lost 8 bases and J lost 7, with 17 bases in between. Germline V gene lookup returns CDR1 MNHEY and CDR2 SVGEGT. The CDR3 region has the DNA TGTGCCAGCCACCCTACCCAGACGGGTGGCTACACCTTC. It translates to CASHPTQTGGYTF.

This clonotype is medium-sized (0.01 to 0.1%) within its sample. This chain joins TRBV28 and TRBJ2-6, with 7 bases matching TRBD2. Per the germline V gene, CDR1 is MDHEN and CDR2 is SYDVKM. With 3 bases clipped from V and 0 bases from J, the junction kept 2 bases outside the gene matches. This CDR3 has 16 residues. CDR3 coding DNA: TGTGCCAGCAGTTTGGGCGGGGGCTCTGGGGCCAACGTCCTGACTTTC. Its translation is CASSLGGGSGANVLTF.

As to this clonotype: A far larger clone differs by one base, so this is likely a read error. V usage is TRBV6-4 and J usage is TRBJ2-7; D perhaps matches TRBD1 (8 bases). CDR1 and CDR2 (germline): MRHNA, SNTAGT. The CDR3 totals 15 residues. The CDR3 loop is CASSEGQGGYNEHFF. CDR3 bases: TGTGCCAGCAGTGAAGGACAGGGAGGGTACAATGAGCATTTCTTC.

This clonotype was seen many times. Here the CDR3 reads CASSLAAGNSPLHF. The DNA of the CDR3 is TGTGCCAGCAGTTTAGCAGCGGGTAATTCACCCCTCCACTTT. The gene calls are TRBV12-3 or TRBV12-4 and TRBJ1-6; D is unresolved. V lost 0 bases to trimming and J lost 6 bases, with 6 bases between them. CDR3 size: 14 residues.

The count of this clonotype is one. The J gene is TRBJ1-1, the V gene TRBV5-1; unclear D gene. V gave up 4 bases and J gave up 5 bases, with 24 bases separating them. Germline CDR1 and CDR2: SGHRS and YFSETQ. The CDR3 extends over 17 amino acids. The CDR3 sequence is CASSPFGRAHLRTEAFF. The CDR3 region has the DNA TGCGCCAGCAGCCCTTTTGGGAGGGCCCACCTAAGGACTGAAGCTTTCTTT.

Note on this clonotype: This may come from a read error, since a much larger clone is one base off. The chain carries TRBV19 and TRBJ2-5; no reliable D call. CDR1 is LNHDA and CDR2 is SQIVND in the germline V gene (reference sequence). Trimming left V 4 bases short and J 3 bases short, with 12 bases between. The CDR3 sequence is 14 residues long. CDR3 protein: CASSRAYMEETQYF. The CDR3 DNA reads as TGTGCCAGTAGTAGAGCCTACATGGAAGAGACCCAGTACTTC.

The chain couples TRBV5-1 to TRBJ2-3; D is unclear. The CDR3 has 16 residues. CDR1 and CDR2 from the germline V gene are SGHRS and YFSETQ. Trimming left V 3 bases short and J 2 bases short, with 16 bases between. CDR3: CASSSIGVGNTDTQYF. CDR3 sequence (DNA): TGCGCCAGCAGCTCCATTGGTGTGGGGAACACAGATACGCAGTATTTT.

The V and J genes are TRBV28 and TRBJ1-6; 9 bases are shared with TRBD1. The germline gives CDR1 MDHEN, CDR2 SYDVKM. The CDR3 runs to 15 residues. The V gene end was trimmed by 4 bases and the J gene end by 10 bases; junction bases not matched to a gene: 8. The CDR3 sequence: CASSWGQGRGSPLHF. CDR3 sequence (DNA): TGTGCCAGCAGTTGGGGACAGGGAAGAGGATCACCCCTCCACTTT.